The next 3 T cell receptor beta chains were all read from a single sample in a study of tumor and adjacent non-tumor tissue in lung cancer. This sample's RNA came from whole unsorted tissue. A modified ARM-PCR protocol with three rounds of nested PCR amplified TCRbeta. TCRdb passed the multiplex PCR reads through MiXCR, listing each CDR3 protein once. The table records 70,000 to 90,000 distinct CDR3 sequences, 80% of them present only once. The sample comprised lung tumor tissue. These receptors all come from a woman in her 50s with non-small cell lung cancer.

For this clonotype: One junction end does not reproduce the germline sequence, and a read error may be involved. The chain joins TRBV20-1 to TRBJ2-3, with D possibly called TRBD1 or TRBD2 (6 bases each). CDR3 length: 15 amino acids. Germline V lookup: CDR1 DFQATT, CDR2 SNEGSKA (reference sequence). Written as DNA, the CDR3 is TGCAGTGCAAGCCCTGGCGGAGGGGACACAGACACGCAGTATTTT. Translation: CSASPGGGDTDTQYF.

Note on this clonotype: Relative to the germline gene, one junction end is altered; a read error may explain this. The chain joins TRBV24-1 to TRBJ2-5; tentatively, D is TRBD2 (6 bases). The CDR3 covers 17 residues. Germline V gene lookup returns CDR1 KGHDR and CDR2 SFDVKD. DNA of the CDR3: TGTGCCACCAGTGAAATGGAAGCCAAAAGCGGGCAAGATACCCAGTACTTC. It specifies CATSEMEAKSGQDTQYF.

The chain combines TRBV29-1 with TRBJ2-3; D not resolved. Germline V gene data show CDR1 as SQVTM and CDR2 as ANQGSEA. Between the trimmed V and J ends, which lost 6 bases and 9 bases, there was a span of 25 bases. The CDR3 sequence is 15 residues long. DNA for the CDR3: TGCAGCGTCGTCCTATCTCTCGGACCTAGGCGGACGCAGTATTTT. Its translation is CSVVLSLGPRRTQYF.